One sample yielded the 13 T cell receptor beta chains listed below, sequenced in a study of blood T cells in healthy people across ages. Primed by a sample-barcoded 5' primer and a J-beta primer mix, a second PCR proceeded for 7 to 11 cycles. MiXCR, applied by TCRdb to the 5' RACE reads, yields one record per CDR3 protein. The data contain roughly 500,000 distinct CDR3 sequences, nearly 25% of them singletons. These same records also appear under a second study, on T cells of mothers and their children.

Specimen: blood. Receptors originate from a boy between 10 and 17 years old in good health.

This clonotype has ten or more counts. V and J are TRBV7-2 and TRBJ2-3; D gene ambiguous. V was pared by 5 bases and J by 2 bases, with 2 bases between. This CDR3 has 11 residues. From germline, CDR1 is SGHTA and CDR2 FQGNSA. The chain's CDR3 is CASSTTDTQYF. CDR3 nucleotides: TGTGCCAGCAGCACCACAGATACGCAGTATTTT. The full variable domain, its missing parts supplied by reference TRBV7-2 and TRBJ2-3, is GAGVSQSPSNKVTEKGKDVELRCDPISGHTALYWYRQSLGQGLEFLIYFQGNSAPDKSGLPSDRFSAERTGGSVSTLTIQRTQQEDSAVYLCASSTTDTQYFGPGTRLTVL.

This clonotype has just a few counts. This chain uses TRBV7-9 with TRBJ2-7; 13 nucleotides align to TRBD2. The J call is uncertain, as TRBJ2-1 better fits the DNA end. Germline V gene lookup returns CDR1 SEHNR and CDR2 FQNEAQ (reference sequence). The CDR3 extends over 15 amino acids. The CDR3 DNA reads TGTGCCAGCAGCCTGACTAGCGGGGGGAACAATGAGCAGTTCTTC. As protein: CASSLTSGGNNEQFF.

This clonotype was counted a few times. The chain recombines TRBV4-3 with TRBJ2-7; maybe TRBD2 (7 bases). The germline V gene has CDR1 LGHNA and CDR2 YSLEER. This CDR3 is built from 16 residues. Trimming cost V 0 bases and J 2 bases, with 14 bases left between them. The CDR3, as DNA: TGCGCCAGCAGCCAAGAGGTGGACAGCGGGGCCTACGAGCAGTACTTC. The encoded protein is CASSQEVDSGAYEQYF.

J is TRBJ1-2 and V is TRBV7-9; D perhaps matches TRBD1 (5 bases). Germline-derived CDR1 and CDR2 are SEHNR and FQNEAQ (reference sequence). CDR3 length equals 14 residues. Trimming left V 7 bases short and J 3 bases short, with 15 bases between. This CDR3 is CASNVRQNDYGYTF. DNA for the CDR3: TGTGCCAGCAATGTAAGACAGAATGACTATGGCTACACCTTC.

The chain is built from TRBV27 and TRBJ2-6; 8 nucleotides line up with TRBD1. The CDR3 length is 16 residues. With 6 bases clipped from V and 5 bases from J, the junction kept 9 bases outside the gene matches. Germline V lookup: CDR1 MNHEY, CDR2 SMNVEV (reference sequence). The DNA of the CDR3 is TGTGCCAGCAGACGGACAGGGCCCATCTGGGCCAACGTCCTGACTTTC. It specifies CASRRTGPIWANVLTF. Looking up the rest from reference TRBV27 and TRBJ2-6 gives the full variable domain: EAQVTQNPRYLITVTGKKLTVTCSQNMNHEYMSWYRQDPGLGLRQIYYSMNVEVTDKGDVPEGYKVSRKEKRNFPLILESPSPNQTSLYFCASRRTGPIWANVLTFGAGSRLTVL.

The chain recombines TRBV7-2 with TRBJ2-1; D gene unclear. This CDR3 contains 16 residues. Germline V gene sequence: CDR1 SGHTA, CDR2 FQGNSA. V was clipped by 1 base and J by 4 bases, with 14 bases between them. CDR3: CASSLVSPETYNEQFF. In nucleotides, the CDR3 is TGTGCCAGCAGCTTAGTGTCCCCGGAGACTTACAATGAGCAGTTCTTC.

Regarding this clonotype: A read error may account for a junction end that differs from germline. The chain employs TRBV7-3 and TRBJ2-3, with 8 bases that match TRBD1. The germline V gene has CDR1 SGHTA and CDR2 FQGTGA. The CDR3 totals 15 residues. This chain's CDR3 is CASSSRAGGTDTQYF. The CDR3 DNA sequence: TGTGCCAGCAGCTCCCGGGCAGGGGGCACAGACACGCAGTATTTT.

In this sample, this clonotype turned up a few times. The chain links TRBV7-2 to TRBJ2-3; D perhaps matches TRBD1 (6 bases). The CDR3 extends over 19 amino acids. Looked up from germline, CDR1 is SGHTA and CDR2 is FQGNSA. Between the trimmed V and J ends, which lost 3 bases and 2 bases, there was a span of 24 bases. DNA for the CDR3: TGTGCCAGCAGCTTGACTCGGAGGACAGACCCCTCTAACACAGATACGCAGTATTTT. It yields the protein CASSLTRRTDPSNTDTQYF.

This clonotype came up once. The chain couples TRBV7-2 to TRBJ2-1; 9 bases align to TRBD2. The J call may be incorrect, as the DNA end agrees better with TRBJ2-5. Germline CDR1 is SGHTA and CDR2 is FQGNSA. The length of the CDR3 is 18 residues. CDR3 nucleotide sequence: TGTGCCAGCAGCTTAGATCGTGTCGCGGGAGGGCCGAGGGAGACCCAGTACTTC. It yields the protein CASSLDRVAGGPRETQYF.

This chain links TRBV6-5 with TRBJ2-1; 7 bases line up with TRBD2. Losses at the gene ends were 2 bases for V and 7 bases for J; bases not matched to a gene: 5. This CDR3 is 14 amino acids long. The V gene's germline CDR1 is MNHEY and CDR2 SVGAGI. CDR3 sequence (DNA): TGTGCCAGCAGTTACGGGGGGGTCGTGAATGAGCAGTTCTTC. Encoded protein: CASSYGGVVNEQFF.

This clonotype was observed a few times. The J gene is TRBJ2-1, the V gene TRBV4-3; D not certain. The CDR3 sequence is 15 residues long. Germline V gives CDR1 LGHNA, CDR2 YSLEER. V was cut by 0 bases and J by 6 bases, with 12 bases left in between. The CDR3 region is CASSQEPRTANEQFF. The CDR3 coding sequence is TGCGCCAGCAGCCAAGAGCCCAGGACGGCCAATGAGCAGTTCTTC.

This clonotype was seen a few times. The chain carries TRBV4-1 and TRBJ1-2; 8 positions agree with TRBD1. The CDR3 has 15 residues. The trim removed 3 bases at V and 8 bases at J, leaving 11 bases unmatched. Germline V gene lookup returns CDR1 MGHRA and CDR2 YSYEKL. The CDR3 nucleotides read TGCGCCAGCAGCCAGGAGTCGCAGGGGGCTGTGGGCTACACCTTC. Protein: CASSQESQGAVGYTF.

This clonotype appeared a single time. Germline is not matched at one junction end, which may reflect a read error. The rearrangement joins TRBV7-9 to TRBJ2-3; 11 nucleotides match TRBD2. The CDR3 sequence is 16 residues long. In germline, CDR1 is SEHNR, CDR2 FQNEAQ (reference sequence). This chain's CDR3 is CASSSTSGRVADMQYF. CDR3 bases: TGTGCCAGCAGCTCCACTAGCGGGAGAGTGGCAGATATGCAGTATTTT.